The 17 T cell receptor beta chains below all came from one sample that was sequenced in a study of blood T cell repertoires in COVID-19. Sequencing used immunoSEQ multiplex PCR; TCRdb keeps in-frame clones, though not all of them. The sample gives approximately 320,000 clones, more than 75% of which show up once; roughly 2.6% is in the top ten. Sequenced material: PBMCs or T cells enriched from blood (not recorded which). These receptors all come from a man between 60 and 70 years old who had recovered from COVID-19.

The CDR3 coding sequence is TGTGCCAGCTCACCACCCGACATCCGAAGGACTGAAGCTTTCTTT. Translating it yields CASSPPDIRRTEAFF. The chain couples TRBV18 to TRBJ1-1; no firm D call. Germline V CDR1 and CDR2: KGHSH, LQKENI. The CDR3 loop spans 15 amino acids. V lost 0 bases, J lost 5 bases, and 13 bases lay in between.

The chain couples TRBV15 to TRBJ1-6; TRBD1 agrees at 12 bases. CDR1 LNHNV and CDR2 YYDKDF come from the germline V gene (reference sequence). The CDR3 has 16 amino acids. V lost 5 bases and J lost 7; bases outside the gene matches: 6. This CDR3 reads CATSSGQGAGNSPLHF. In DNA, the CDR3 is TGTGCCACCAGCTCGGGACAGGGGGCCGGGAATTCACCCCTCCACTTT.

V and J are TRBV7-8 and TRBJ2-3, with 10 bases fitting TRBD2. The germline V gene encodes CDR1 SGHVS and CDR2 FQNEAQ. V gave up 3 bases and J gave up 3 bases; unmatched junction bases: 15. CDR3 size: 19 residues. The DNA of the CDR3 is TGTGCCAGCAGCTTGGCCAGAATATGGGCTAGCGGGAGAACAGATACGCAGTATTTT. Its translation is CASSLARIWASGRTDTQYF. The whole variable domain, remainder taken from reference TRBV7-8 and TRBJ2-3, is GAGVSQSPRYKVAKRGQDVALRCDPISGHVSLFWYQQALGQGPEFLTYFQNEAQLDKSGLPSDRFFAERPEGSVSTLKIQRTQQEDSAVYLCASSLARIWASGRTDTQYFGPGTRLTVL.

The chain recombines TRBV9 with TRBJ1-2, with 9 bases aligning to TRBD1. Germline CDR1 is SGDLS and CDR2 is YYNGEE. The CDR3 covers 13 residues. The V gene end was trimmed by 3 bases and the J gene end by 8 bases; junction bases not matched to a gene: 5. In DNA, the CDR3 is TGTGCCAGCAGCGACGGGACAGGGAAAGGCTACACCTTC. This gives the protein CASSDGTGKGYTF.

The V and J genes are TRBV7-9 and TRBJ1-4, with 8 bases identical to TRBD1. Germline CDR1 SEHNR, CDR2 FQNEAQ (reference sequence). CDR3 length: 15 amino acids. The V and J ends lost 1 base and 9 bases, in that order; junction bases with no gene match: 7. DNA of the CDR3: TGTGCCAGCAGCTTAGGGGGACAGGAAGGGAAAAAACTGTTTTTT. It yields the protein CASSLGGQEGKKLFF.

The CDR3 bases are TGTGCCAGCAGCCAGCCTGGACTAGCGGCTAACAATGAGCAGTTCTTC. This codes for CASSQPGLAANNEQFF. The chain joins TRBV4-2 to TRBJ2-1; TRBD2 agrees at 10 bases. Per germline, CDR1 LGHNA and CDR2 YNFKEQ. The V segment lost 3 bases and the J segment 5 bases; nucleotides outside the gene matches: 7. This CDR3 has 16 residues.

The chain carries TRBV11-1 and TRBJ2-3; weak D call: TRBD1 (7 bases). The CDR3 totals 13 residues. Germline V CDR1 and CDR2: SGHAT, FQDESV (reference sequence). V was cut by 5 bases and J by 6 bases, with 12 bases left in between. The CDR3 region is CASSQPGGDTQYF. The CDR3 bases are TGTGCCAGCAGCCAGCCAGGGGGGGATACGCAGTATTTT.

The chain combines TRBV13 with TRBJ1-1, with a weak D call TRBD1 (6 bases). This CDR3 is built from 13 residues. The V gene lost 5 bases and the J gene lost 4 bases, with 11 bases spanning the gap. Germline lookup yields CDR1 PRHDT and CDR2 FYEKMQ (reference sequence). This CDR3 reads CASSLQGSTEAFF. The CDR3 nucleotides read TGTGCCAGCAGCCTACAGGGTAGCACTGAAGCTTTCTTT.

This clone appeared a single time. This rearrangement joins TRBV9 to TRBJ1-2, with 8 bases identical to TRBD1. CDR3 size: 15 residues. The ends lost 0 bases at V and 5 bases at J; junction bases unmatched: 6. Germline V CDR1 and CDR2: SGDLS, YYNGEE. The CDR3 bases are TGTGCCAGCAGCGTAGAAGCGCAGGGGGCTTATGGCTACACCTTC. Its protein is CASSVEAQGAYGYTF.

The CDR3 coding sequence is TGTGCCAGCAGCCGTGGTAGCGGGAACACCGGGGAGCTGTTTTTT. It codes for CASSRGSGNTGELFF. V gene TRBV9 combines with J gene TRBJ2-2, with TRBD2 as a possible D gene (6 bases). There are 15 residues in the CDR3. Germline V gives CDR1 SGDLS, CDR2 YYNGEE. V lost 4 bases to trimming and J lost 1 base, with 11 bases between them.

This sequence joins TRBV10-3 and TRBJ2-1, with 14 bases matching TRBD2. Trimming removed 11 bases from V and 4 bases from J; junction bases left unmatched: 16. The germline gives CDR1 ENHRY, CDR2 SYGVKD. This CDR3 is 18 amino acids long. CDR3 nucleotide sequence: TGTGCCGTAGCACCGGGACTAGCGGGAGAGGGGGGTTACAATGAGCAGTTCTTC. Protein: CAVAPGLAGEGGYNEQFF.

The CDR3 DNA reads as TGTGCCAGCAGCGCGCACCTAGCGGGGGGACAAGAGACCCAGTACTTC. Residues: CASSAHLAGGQETQYF. V is TRBV7-2 and J is TRBJ2-5, with 11 positions matching TRBD2. Germline CDR1 and CDR2: SGHTA and FQGNSA. The V and J ends lost 5 bases and 2 bases, in that order; junction bases with no gene match: 7. The length of the CDR3 is 16 residues.

This chain uses TRBV7-9 with TRBJ1-1; 8 positions match TRBD1. Trimming took 3 bases from V and 4 from J; bases not matched to a gene: 7. The CDR3 runs to 15 residues. The germline V gene encodes CDR1 SEHNR and CDR2 FQNEAQ (reference sequence). DNA for the CDR3: TGTGCCAGCAGCTTCAGACAGGGGCCGGGCACTGAAGCTTTCTTT. It encodes CASSFRQGPGTEAFF.

This clone was observed a single time. The V gene is TRBV5-1, the J gene TRBJ1-1; D is perhaps TRBD1 (5 bases). V was shortened by 4 bases and J by 1 base, with 14 bases between the two germline ends. CDR3 size: 15 residues. CDR1 SGHRS and CDR2 YFSETQ come from the germline V gene. The CDR3 nucleotides read TGCGCCAGCAGCGCCACAAGGGGAAAGAACACTGAAGCTTTCTTT. Its protein is CASSATRGKNTEAFF. The full variable domain, rest sourced from reference TRBV5-1 and TRBJ1-1, is KAGVTQTPRYLIKTRGQQVTLSCSPISGHRSVSWYQQTPGQGLQFLFEYFSETQRNKGNFPGRFSGRQFSNSRSEMNVSTLELGDSALYLCASSATRGKNTEAFFGQGTRLTVV.

This chain uses TRBV5-1 with TRBJ1-4, with 9 bases matching TRBD1. The CDR3 runs 15 residues. Germline V gives CDR1 SGHRS, CDR2 YFSETQ. With V trimmed by 6 bases and J by 3 bases, 6 bases remained unmatched. DNA of the CDR3: TGCGCCAGCAACACAGGGGGCGCCCCTAATGAAAAACTGTTTTTT. It translates to CASNTGGAPNEKLFF.

The chain employs TRBV12-3 or TRBV12-4 and TRBJ2-5; no firm D call. V dropped 3 bases and J dropped 2 bases, with 7 bases sitting between them. The CDR3 is 13 residues long. The chain's CDR3 is CASSFKHQETQYF. The CDR3 DNA reads as TGTGCCAGCAGTTTTAAGCATCAAGAGACCCAGTACTTC.

This rearrangement joins TRBV3-1 (or the pseudogene TRBV3-2) to TRBJ1-1; D uncertain. Germline CDR1 is LGHDT and CDR2 is YNNKEL (reference sequence). The CDR3 has 14 amino acids. The ends were cut back, 1 base at V and 1 base at J, with 7 bases in the middle. CDR3 coding DNA: TGTGCCAGCAGCCAAGTACAGACGAACACTGAAGCTTTCTTT. As protein: CASSQVQTNTEAFF.